This T cell receptor (beta chain) was recorded in a study of T cells in localized non-small cell lung cancer. Using immunoSEQ multiplex PCR, the repertoire was profiled, and TCRdb retains in-frame clones only, with some absent. The sample contains under 70,000 clones, 70% to 90% of which appear only once. Turning to this clone: The antigen is not known.

Germline assignment: CDR1 LGHNA and CDR2 YSLEER. The CDR3 totals 13 residues. V dropped 4 bases and J dropped 7 bases, with 11 bases sitting between them. Study-wide results and limits: Higher blood T cell density tracked longer overall survival. Measurement of T cell clonality placed uninvolved adjacent lung highest, above the level in tumor.

The clonotype comes from a woman aged 35-75 years with stage I lung adenocarcinoma. The chain is built from TRBV4-3 and TRBJ1-5, with D unclear. The sample here was peripheral blood, taken before any cancer treatment. CDR3 sequence (DNA): TGCGCCAGCAGCCCAGGTCGAGCACAGCCCCAGCATTTT. It specifies CASSPGRAQPQHF.